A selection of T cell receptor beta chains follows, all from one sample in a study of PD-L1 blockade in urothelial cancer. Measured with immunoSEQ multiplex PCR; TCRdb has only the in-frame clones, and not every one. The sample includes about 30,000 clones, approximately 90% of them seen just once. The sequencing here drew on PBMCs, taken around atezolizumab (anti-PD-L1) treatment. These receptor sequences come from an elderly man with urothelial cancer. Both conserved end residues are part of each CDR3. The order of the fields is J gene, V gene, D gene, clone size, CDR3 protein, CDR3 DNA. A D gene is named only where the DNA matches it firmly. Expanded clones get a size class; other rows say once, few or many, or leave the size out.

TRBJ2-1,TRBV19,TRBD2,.,CASSSQGAGGWNEQFF,TGTGCCAGTAGTTCCCAAGGAGCGGGAGGGTGGAATGAGCAGTTCTTC
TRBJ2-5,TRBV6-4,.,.,CASSQTGGAQETQYF,TGTGCCAGCAGCCAAACGGGCGGGGCCCAAGAGACCCAGTACTTC
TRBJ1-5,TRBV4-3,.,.,CASSQSAGQPQHF,TGCGCCAGCAGCCAGTCCGCGGGGCAGCCCCAGCATTTT
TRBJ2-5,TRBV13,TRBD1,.,CASSPTDREETQYF,TGTGCCAGCAGCCCGACCGACAGGGAAGAGACCCAGTACTTC
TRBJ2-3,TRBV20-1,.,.,CSASIMDTQYF,TGCAGTGCTAGTATTATGGATACGCAGTATTTT
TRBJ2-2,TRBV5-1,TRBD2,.,CASSRTSPNTGELFF,TGCGCCAGCAGCCGGACTAGCCCGAACACCGGGGAGCTGTTTTTT
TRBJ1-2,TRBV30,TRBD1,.,CAWSDPSGTGSRIGYTF,TGTGCCTGGAGTGACCCCTCCGGGACAGGGAGTAGGATTGGCTACACCTTC
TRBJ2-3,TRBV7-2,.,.,CASSLAAKPSGTDTQYF,TGTGCCAGCAGCTTAGCCGCCAAACCTAGCGGCACAGATACGCAGTATTTT
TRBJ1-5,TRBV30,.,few,CAWSRLRDQPQHF,TGTGCCTGGAGTCGCCTCAGGGATCAGCCCCAGCATTTT
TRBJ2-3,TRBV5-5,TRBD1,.,CASSLADRGHGDTQYF,TGTGCCAGCAGCTTGGCCGACAGGGGGCATGGAGATACGCAGTATTTT
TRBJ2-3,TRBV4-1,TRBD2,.,CASSQDVAGGADTQYF,TGCGCCAGCAGCCAAGATGTGGCGGGAGGTGCAGATACGCAGTATTTT
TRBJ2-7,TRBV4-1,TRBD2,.,CASSQDGRLAGEGPPYEQYF,TGCGCCAGCAGCCAAGATGGGCGACTAGCGGGGGAGGGGCCCCCCTACGAGCAGTACTTC
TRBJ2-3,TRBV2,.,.,CASSKTGEGDTQYF,TGTGCCAGCAGCAAGACAGGGGAGGGGGATACGCAGTATTTT
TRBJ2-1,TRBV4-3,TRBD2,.,CASSQAAGLAAYNEQFF,TGCGCCAGCAGCCAAGCTGCGGGACTAGCGGCCTACAATGAGCAGTTCTTC
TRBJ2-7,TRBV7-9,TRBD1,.,CASSPHGDRDFFEQYF,TGTGCCAGCAGTCCGCATGGGGACAGGGATTTTTTCGAGCAGTACTTC
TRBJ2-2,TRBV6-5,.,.,CASSSNTGELFF,TGTGCCAGCAGCTCGAACACCGGGGAGCTGTTTTTT
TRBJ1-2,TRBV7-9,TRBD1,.,CASNRAGGDYGYTF,TGTGCCAGCAACCGGGCAGGGGGAGACTATGGCTACACCTTC
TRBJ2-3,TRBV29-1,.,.,CSVERGGTDTQYF,TGCAGCGTTGAAAGAGGCGGCACAGATACGCAGTATTTT
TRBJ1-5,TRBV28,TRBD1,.,CASTTPGQGQPQHF,TGTGCCAGCACCACTCCGGGACAGGGGCAGCCCCAGCATTTT
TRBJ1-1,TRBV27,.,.,CASSLAVGVRAEAFF,TGTGCCAGCAGTTTAGCGGTAGGGGTTAGGGCTGAAGCTTTCTTT
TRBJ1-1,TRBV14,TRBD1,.,CASSLAGGYNTEAFF,TGTGCCAGCAGCCTAGCAGGGGGTTATAACACTGAAGCTTTCTTT
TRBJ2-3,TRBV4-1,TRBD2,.,CASSQVEAGGADTQYF,TGCGCCAGCAGCCAAGTAGAAGCGGGAGGGGCAGATACGCAGTATTTT
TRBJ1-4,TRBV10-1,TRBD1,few,CASSDGTGNEKLFF,TGCGCCAGCAGTGACGGGACAGGGAACGAAAAACTGTTTTTT
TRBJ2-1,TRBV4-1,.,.,CASSRREIGINEQFF,TGCGCCAGCAGCCGACGGGAGATCGGAATCAATGAGCAGTTCTTC
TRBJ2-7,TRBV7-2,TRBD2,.,CASSRSGRGPYEQYF,TGTGCCAGCAGTCGTAGCGGGAGGGGCCCCTACGAGCAGTACTTC
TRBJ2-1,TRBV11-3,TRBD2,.,CASSPPSGGEQFF,TGTGCCAGCAGCCCCCCGTCGGGGGGTGAGCAGTTCTTC
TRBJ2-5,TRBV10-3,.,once,CAISERSQETQYF,TGTGCCATCAGTGAGAGGAGTCAAGAGACCCAGTACTTC
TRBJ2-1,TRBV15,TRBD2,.,CATSREGTSYNEQFF,TGTGCCACCAGCAGAGAGGGGACTAGCTACAATGAGCAGTTCTTC
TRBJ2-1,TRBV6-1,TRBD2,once,CASRQRGLLAEQFF,TGTGCCAGCCGACAGCGGGGACTGCTGGCTGAGCAGTTCTTC
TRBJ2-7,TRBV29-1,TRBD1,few,CSVEERDSGYEQYF,TGCAGCGTTGAAGAAAGGGACAGTGGGTACGAGCAGTACTTC
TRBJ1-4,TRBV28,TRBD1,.,CASSPIRDRGAATNEKLFF,TGTGCCAGCAGTCCAATCCGGGACAGGGGAGCCGCAACTAATGAAAAACTGTTTTTT
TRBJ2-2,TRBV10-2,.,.,CASSGRDRELFF,TGCGCCAGCAGTGGGCGGGATCGGGAGCTGTTTTTT
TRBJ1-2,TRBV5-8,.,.,CASSLIQGRDGYTF,TGTGCCAGCAGCTTGATCCAGGGTCGGGATGGCTACACCTTC
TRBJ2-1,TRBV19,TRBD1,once,CASSIESGGTPNEQFF,TGTGCCAGTAGTATAGAGTCAGGGGGTACCCCCAATGAGCAGTTCTTC
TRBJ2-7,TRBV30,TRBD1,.,CAWSALDRDGEQYF,TGTGCCTGGAGTGCCCTGGACAGGGACGGCGAGCAGTACTTC
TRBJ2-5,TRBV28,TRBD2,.,CASTFRQTSGRGIQETQYF,TGTGCCAGCACCTTCCGCCAGACTAGCGGGAGGGGGATACAAGAGACCCAGTACTTC
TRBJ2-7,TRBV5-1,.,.,CASSLGGGTYEQYF,TGCGCCAGCAGCTTAGGCGGCGGGACCTACGAGCAGTACTTC
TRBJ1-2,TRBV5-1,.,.,CASSLGEGSYGYTF,TGCGCCAGCAGCCTCGGGGAGGGGAGCTATGGCTACACCTTC
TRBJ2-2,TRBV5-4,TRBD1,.,CASSLGQGNTGELFF,TGTGCCAGCAGCTTGGGACAGGGCAACACCGGGGAGCTGTTTTTT
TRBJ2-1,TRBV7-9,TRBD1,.,CASSRPGTGGTYNEQFF,TGTGCCAGCAGCCGTCCCGGGACAGGAGGGACCTACAATGAGCAGTTCTTC
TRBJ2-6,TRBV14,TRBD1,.,CASSLRTGGWPGANVLTF,TGTGCCAGCAGCCTACGGACAGGGGGCTGGCCTGGGGCCAACGTCCTGACTTTC
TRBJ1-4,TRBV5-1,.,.,CASSLGGGTEKLFF,TGCGCCAGCAGCTTGGGCGGCGGCACCGAAAAACTGTTTTTT
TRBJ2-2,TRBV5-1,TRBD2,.,CASTTSGRADAGELFF,TGCGCCAGCACTACTAGCGGGAGGGCCGACGCCGGGGAGCTGTTTTTT
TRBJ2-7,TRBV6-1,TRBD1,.,CASDRGTGSYEQYF,TGTGCCAGCGATCGGGGGACAGGTTCCTACGAGCAGTACTTC
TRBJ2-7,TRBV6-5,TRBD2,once,CASSYSRGGTYEQYF,TGTGCCAGCAGTTACTCACGGGGGGGTACCTACGAGCAGTACTTC
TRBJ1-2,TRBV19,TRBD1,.,CASRTGGLYGYTF,TGTGCCAGTCGGACAGGGGGCCTGTATGGCTACACCTTC
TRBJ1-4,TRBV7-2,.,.,CASSRGNEKLFF,TGTGCCAGCAGCCGGGGGAATGAAAAACTGTTTTTT
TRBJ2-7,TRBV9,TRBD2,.,CASSVVSGGWGEQYF,TGTGCCAGCAGCGTAGTTAGCGGGGGTTGGGGCGAGCAGTACTTC
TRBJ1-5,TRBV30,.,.,CAWSRPQGPDPNSNQPQHF,TGTGCCTGGAGTAGACCACAGGGTCCAGACCCTAATAGCAATCAGCCCCAGCATTTT
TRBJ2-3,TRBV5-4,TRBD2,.,CASSPGGKAGGTDTQYF,TGTGCCAGCAGCCCGGGAGGGAAAGCGGGAGGCACAGATACGCAGTATTTT
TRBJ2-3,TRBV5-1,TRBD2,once,CASSYLSSGRTDTQYF,TGCGCCAGCAGCTACCTTTCTAGCGGGAGGACAGATACGCAGTATTTT
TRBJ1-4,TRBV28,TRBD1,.,CASSSGGNEKLFF,TGTGCCAGCAGTTCAGGGGGCAATGAAAAACTGTTTTTT
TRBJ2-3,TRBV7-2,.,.,CASNLNGQRTDTQYF,TGTGCCAGCAATCTTAACGGACAACGCACAGATACGCAGTATTTT
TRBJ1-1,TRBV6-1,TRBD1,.,CASSEPGQGNTEAFF,TGTGCCAGCAGTGAACCCGGACAGGGGAACACTGAAGCTTTCTTT
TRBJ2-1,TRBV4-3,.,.,CASSQDGLRNNEQFF,TGCGCCAGCAGCCAAGATGGCTTACGAAACAATGAGCAGTTCTTC